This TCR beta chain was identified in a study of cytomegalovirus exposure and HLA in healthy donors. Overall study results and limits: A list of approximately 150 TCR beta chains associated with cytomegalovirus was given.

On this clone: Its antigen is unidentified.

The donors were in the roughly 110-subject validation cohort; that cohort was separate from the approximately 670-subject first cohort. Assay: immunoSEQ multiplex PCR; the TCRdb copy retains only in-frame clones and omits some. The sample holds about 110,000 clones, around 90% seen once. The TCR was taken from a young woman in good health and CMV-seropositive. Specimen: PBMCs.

The CDR3 region has the DNA TGCGCCAGCAGTCGAACCGGGACAGATAATCAGCCCCAGCATTTT. Translating it yields CASSRTGTDNQPQHF. The V and J genes are TRBV23-1 and TRBJ1-5; the match to TRBD1 covers 7 bases. TRBV23-1 is classed as an ORF, of uncertain function. The CDR3 length is 15 residues. With 4 bases clipped from V and 4 bases from J, the junction kept 7 bases outside the gene matches.